Listed here are 9 T cell receptor beta chains from one sample, sequenced in a study of cytomegalovirus exposure and HLA in healthy donors. Primers for the PCR totalled 60 Vbeta and 13 Jbeta. Sequenced by immunoSEQ multiplex PCR; TCRdb stores in-frame clones only, minus some. Of approximately 150,000 clones listed, approximately 83% are singletons. The sequenced sample was PBMCs. The receptor source for this set is a male donor in good health and CMV-seronegative.

The rearrangement links TRBV4-1 to TRBJ2-1; D is perhaps TRBD2 (7 bases). V lost 5 bases and J lost 6, with 8 bases in between. The germline V gene has CDR1 MGHRA and CDR2 YSYEKL. CDR3 length equals 12 residues. Here the CDR3 reads CASSRGGNEQFF. The DNA for the CDR3 is TGCGCCAGCAGCAGGGGGGGCAATGAGCAGTTCTTC.

The chain combines TRBV6-1 with TRBJ2-3; tentative D call: TRBD1 (7 bases). The CDR3 covers 19 residues. The V end was cut by 2 bases, the J end by 6 bases, with 27 bases between. Looked up from germline, CDR1 is MNHNS and CDR2 is SASEGT. The CDR3 region has the DNA TGTGCCAGCAGTGAAAAGTCCTGGGCAGGGGGGTTTGGGATGGATACGCAGTATTTT. Amino acid sequence: CASSEKSWAGGFGMDTQYF.

The V and J genes are TRBV5-5 and TRBJ1-5, with no clear D. Between the trimmed V and J ends, which lost 4 bases and 1 base, there was a span of 12 bases. The CDR3 spans 15 residues. From germline, CDR1 is SGHKS and CDR2 YYEKEE (reference sequence). CDR3 protein: CASSGGLVSNQPQHF. Written as DNA, the CDR3 is TGTGCCAGCAGCGGCGGACTGGTAAGCAATCAGCCCCAGCATTTT.

This clone was counted once. The chain joins TRBV18 to TRBJ2-3; 11 nucleotides agree with TRBD2. The CDR3 spans 15 residues. J lost 2 bases, V lost 8 bases, and 6 bases had no gene match. CDR1 and CDR2 from the germline V gene are KGHSH and LQKENI. CDR3 in DNA: TGTGCCAGCGGACAACTAGCGGGGGTCACAGATACGCAGTATTTT. Translating gives CASGQLAGVTDTQYF.

The V gene is TRBV5-1, the J gene TRBJ2-6, with D maybe TRBD1 (6 bases). The CDR3 sequence is 19 residues long. Per the germline V gene, CDR1 is SGHRS and CDR2 is YFSETQ. Deletions cut 4 bases from V and 2 bases from J, with 22 bases between. CDR3 sequence (DNA): TGCGCCAGCAGCCTTACCAGGACAGAAATAGAAGCTGGGGCCAACGTCCTGACTTTC. Its protein is CASSLTRTEIEAGANVLTF.

The chain uses TRBV2 and TRBJ2-1; TRBD2 aligns across 13 bases. V gave up 6 bases and J gave up 9 bases; unmatched junction bases: 5. Germline CDR1 is SNHLY and CDR2 is FYNNEI. The length of the CDR3 is 14 residues. This CDR3 is CASRGLAGFIEQFF. The CDR3 DNA follows: TGTGCCAGCAGGGGACTAGCGGGGTTCATTGAGCAGTTCTTC.

The table lists this clone with a few counts. V gene TRBV7-6 combines with J gene TRBJ2-5; TRBD2 is a possible D gene (5 bases). Germline values: CDR1 SGHVS, CDR2 FNYEAQ. Trimming removed 3 bases from V and 11 bases from J, with 13 bases in between. The CDR3 has 12 residues. CDR3 DNA: TGTGCCAGCAGCTTTCGAGCCGGGGAGCAGTACTTC. This sequence encodes CASSFRAGEQYF.

The rearrangement joins TRBV11-2 to TRBJ2-5; TRBD1 might be the D (5 bases). This CDR3 region has 14 residues. Per the germline V gene, CDR1 is SGHAT and CDR2 is FQNNGV. V was trimmed by 5 bases and J by 2 bases, leaving 12 bases between them. The CDR3 region has the DNA TGTGCCAGCAGCCTTTACAGGTTACAAGAGACCCAGTACTTC. Its translation: CASSLYRLQETQYF. Full variable domain (outside the CDR3, taken from reference TRBV11-2 and TRBJ2-5): EAGVAQSPRYKIIEKRQSVAFWCNPISGHATLYWYQQILGQGPKLLIQFQNNGVVDDSQLPKDRFSAERLKGVDSTLKIQPAKLEDSAVYLCASSLYRLQETQYFGPGTRLLVL.

The chain carries TRBV28 and TRBJ2-2; perhaps TRBD2 as D (6 bases). CDR1 MDHEN and CDR2 SYDVKM come from the germline V gene. Trimming pared 6 bases from V and 9 bases from J, leaving 26 bases between. CDR3 size: 17 residues. The CDR3 region is CASSPGLGGTSFRELFF. In DNA form, the CDR3 reads TGTGCCAGCAGCCCCGGTCTCGGGGGAACTTCCTTTCGGGAGCTGTTTTTT.